A single sample gave rise to the 17 T cell receptor beta chains below, sequenced in a study of vaccination and CD4 T cells after COVID-19. The Oncomine TCR Beta short-read assay generated sequence data from the DNA of cultured CD4+ T cells. TCRdb re-called the PCR reads through MiXCR, storing one row per CDR3 protein. The table includes over 10,000 distinct CDR3 sequences, 40% to 45% detected once. Treatment denoted: approximately 9-day PBMC culture with coronavirus spike peptide pools or control peptides (ViraFEST assay). These receptors have no known antigen. The sequencing input was cultured CD4+ T cells from blood. The receptors shown here come from a human donor with COVID-19.

This clonotype has only a few counts. The rearrangement links TRBV10-2 to TRBJ1-5; no clear D gene. Germline assignment: CDR1 WSHSY and CDR2 SAAADI. The V and J ends lost 5 bases and 2 bases respectively, with 10 bases between them. The CDR3 runs to 14 residues. CDR3: CASSSTQGNQPQHF. The DNA for the CDR3 is TGCGCCAGCAGTTCCACGCAGGGCAATCAGCCCCAGCATTTT.

This clonotype was seen more than once but under ten times. The chain joins TRBV12-3 or TRBV12-4 to TRBJ1-5, with D possibly TRBD1 on 6 matching bases. V lost 5 bases and J lost 4, with 15 bases in between. The CDR3 spans 15 residues. CDR3 sequence: CASSPRRDNNQPQHF. The CDR3 DNA reads as TGTGCCAGCAGTCCACGCCGGGACAATAATCAGCCCCAGCATTTT.

V is TRBV20-1 and J is TRBJ1-4; perhaps TRBD1 as D (5 bases). Trimming took off 6 bases at V and 11 bases at J, with 22 bases between the two ends. This CDR3 comprises 14 residues. CDR1 and CDR2 (germline): DFQATT, SNEGSKA (reference sequence). CDR3 DNA sequence: TGCAGTGCAATAGACGGAGGGGCGGGGGACAAACTGTTTTTT. Its protein product is CSAIDGGAGDKLFF.

This clonotype was seen a handful of times. The chain is built from TRBV19 and TRBJ1-2; no reliable D call. CDR1 is LNHDA and CDR2 is SQIVND in the germline V gene (reference sequence). V lost 3 bases and J lost 4, with 6 bases in between. The CDR3 covers 12 residues. The CDR3 loop reads CASSMSLYGYTF. CDR3 DNA sequence: TGTGCCAGTAGTATGTCGCTCTATGGCTACACCTTC.

This chain joins TRBV10-1 and TRBJ2-7; 12 bases fit TRBD1. Germline V lookup: CDR1 WNHNN, CDR2 SYGVQD (reference sequence). J gave up 5 bases and V 3 bases, and 8 bases lay outside the gene matches. This CDR3 region has 16 residues. The CDR3 nucleotides read TGCGCCAGCAGTGATATAAGGGACAGGGGGCTCGACGAGCAGTACTTC. It yields the protein CASSDIRDRGLDEQYF.

The chain couples TRBV19 to TRBJ1-1; 10 bases agree with TRBD1. There are 18 residues in the CDR3. The V gene end was trimmed by 3 bases and the J gene end by 1 base; junction bases not matched to a gene: 11. Per the germline V gene, CDR1 is LNHDA and CDR2 is SQIVND (reference sequence). CDR3: CASSIQTGGSGGNTEAFF. DNA of the CDR3: TGTGCCAGTAGTATCCAGACAGGGGGCAGTGGCGGGAACACTGAAGCTTTCTTT.

As for this clonotype: Relative to the germline gene, one junction end is altered; a read error may explain this. CDR3 nucleotide sequence: TGTGCCAGCAACCCGGGACTAGCGGGCCGTTGGGATTTT. Its translation: CASNPGLAGRWDF. The V and J genes are TRBV12-3 or TRBV12-4 and TRBJ2-3; 12 bases map to TRBD2. There are 13 residues in the CDR3.

The J gene is TRBJ1-1, the V gene TRBV11-1; D remains ambiguous. This CDR3 is built from 14 residues. V was pared by 1 base and J by 5 bases, with 11 bases between. Germline V CDR1 and CDR2: SGHAT, FQDESV (reference sequence). CDR3 sequence reads: CASSLGRTSTEAFF. CDR3 nucleotides: TGTGCCAGCAGCTTAGGACGGACGTCTACTGAAGCTTTCTTT. Supplemented by reference TRBV11-1 and TRBJ1-1, the full variable domain reads EAEVAQSPRYKITEKSQAVAFWCDPISGHATLYWYRQILGQGPELLVQFQDESVVDDSQLPKDRFSAERLKGVDSTLKIQPAELGDSAMYLCASSLGRTSTEAFFGQGTRLTVV.

The genes are TRBV20-1 and TRBJ2-5; 10 nucleotides match TRBD1. V was clipped by 0 bases and J by 1 base; unmatched bases: 2. The CDR3 consists of 15 residues. The V gene's germline CDR1 is DFQATT and CDR2 SNEGSKA (reference sequence). The CDR3 bases are TGCAGTGCTAGAGATCGGGACAGGGGCCAAGAGACCCAGTACTTC. Protein sequence: CSARDRDRGQETQYF.

This chain joins TRBV18 and TRBJ2-4; 10 positions match TRBD1. V gave up 5 bases and J gave up 6 bases; unmatched junction bases: 10. The CDR3 is 16 amino acids. Germline CDR1 and CDR2: KGHSH and LQKENI. CDR3 sequence reads: CASSVIPGDRGNIQYF. CDR3 nucleotide sequence: TGTGCCAGCTCAGTGATACCCGGGGACAGGGGAAACATTCAGTACTTC.

The CDR3 spells CSARPWGYNEQFF. Here the CDR3 DNA reads TGCAGTGCTAGGCCCTGGGGATACAATGAGCAGTTCTTC. The chain uses TRBV20-1 and TRBJ2-1; D not certain. This CDR3 comprises 13 residues. Trimming pared 3 bases from V and 4 bases from J, leaving 10 bases between. Germline lookup yields CDR1 DFQATT and CDR2 SNEGSKA (reference sequence).

This chain links TRBV5-1 with TRBJ1-2; D unresolved. V shed 3 bases and J shed 0 bases, with 6 bases lying between them. The CDR3 extends over 13 amino acids. In germline, CDR1 is SGHRS, CDR2 YFSETQ. CDR3 loop: CASSSQTNYGYTF. CDR3 nucleotides: TGCGCCAGCAGCTCCCAGACTAACTATGGCTACACCTTC. The whole variable domain, remainder taken from reference TRBV5-1 and TRBJ1-2, is KAGVTQTPRYLIKTRGQQVTLSCSPISGHRSVSWYQQTPGQGLQFLFEYFSETQRNKGNFPGRFSGRQFSNSRSEMNVSTLELGDSALYLCASSSQTNYGYTFGSGTRLTVV.

This clonotype was seen a handful of times. The chain links TRBV19 to TRBJ1-2, with no clear D. The CDR3 spans 13 residues. Germline CDR1 reads LNHDA; CDR2 reads SQIVND (reference sequence). V was pared by 4 bases and J by 3 bases, with 9 bases between. CDR3 residues: CASSTLRDYGYTF. The CDR3 DNA follows: TGTGCCAGTAGTACCCTCAGAGACTATGGCTACACCTTC.

This clonotype was seen more than once but under ten times. The chain carries TRBV20-1 and TRBJ1-3; TRBD1 might be the D (6 bases). Per the germline V gene, CDR1 is DFQATT and CDR2 is SNEGSKA (reference sequence). The CDR3 runs 13 residues. Trimming cost V 2 bases and J 5 bases, with 10 bases left between them. The CDR3 region has the DNA TGCAGTGCTAGATTCCAGGGGCGAAACACCATATATTTT. It specifies CSARFQGRNTIYF.

The gene calls are TRBV20-1 and TRBJ2-7; D gene uncertain. With 5 bases removed from V and 1 base from J, the gap between germline ends came to 15 bases. Germline loops: CDR1 DFQATT, CDR2 SNEGSKA (reference sequence). The CDR3 has 14 amino acids. CDR3 coding DNA: TGCAGTGCTGAAGGGCGCGAGGAATCCTACGAGCAGTACTTC. Protein: CSAEGREESYEQYF.

The chain links TRBV6-5 to TRBJ2-2; 10 bases fit TRBD1. V was clipped by 2 bases and J by 2 bases; unmatched bases: 2. Germline V lookup: CDR1 MNHEY, CDR2 SVGAGI. This CDR3 is built from 16 residues. The CDR3 region is CASSYRQGANTGELFF. The CDR3 DNA reads as TGTGCCAGCAGTTACCGACAGGGGGCCAACACCGGGGAGCTGTTTTTT.

The sample holds a few counts of this clonotype. The rearrangement uses TRBV7-8 and TRBJ1-6; TRBD1 matches 8 bases. From germline, CDR1 is SGHVS and CDR2 FQNEAQ. There are 16 residues in the CDR3. The V gene end was trimmed by 5 bases and the J gene end by 3 bases; junction bases not matched to a gene: 6. The CDR3 sequence is CASSAGTGGYNSPLHF. As DNA, the CDR3 is TGTGCCAGCAGCGCGGGAACAGGGGGCTATAATTCACCCCTCCACTTT.